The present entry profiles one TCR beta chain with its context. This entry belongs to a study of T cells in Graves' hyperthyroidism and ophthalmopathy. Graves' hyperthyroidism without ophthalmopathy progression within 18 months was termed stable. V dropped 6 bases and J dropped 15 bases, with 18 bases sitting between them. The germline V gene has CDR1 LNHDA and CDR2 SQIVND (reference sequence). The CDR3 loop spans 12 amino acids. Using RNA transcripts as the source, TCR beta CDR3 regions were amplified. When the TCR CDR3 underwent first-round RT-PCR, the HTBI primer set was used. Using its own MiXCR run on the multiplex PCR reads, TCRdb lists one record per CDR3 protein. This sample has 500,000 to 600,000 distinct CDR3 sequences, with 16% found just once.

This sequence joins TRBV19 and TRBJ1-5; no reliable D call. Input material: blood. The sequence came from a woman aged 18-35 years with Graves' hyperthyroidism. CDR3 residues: CASRNIRTDWHF. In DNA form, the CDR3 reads TGTGCCAGTAGGAATATTAGGACCGACTGGCATTTT.